This is a list of T cell receptor beta chains from one sample in a study of graft-versus-host responses after intestinal transplantation. Produced via immunoSEQ multiplex PCR; TCRdb's table is partial and in-frame only. This sample has roughly 100,000 clones; 90% to 95% occur once, and the top ten carry approximately 0.18%. Antigen specificity for these receptors is unknown. The specimen comprised unstimulated CD4+ T cells sorted from spleen or lymph node cells, sampled before transplant. All receptors derive from a human donor who was the organ donor for an intestinal transplant. CDR3s include the opening cysteine and the closing phenylalanine or tryptophan. Fields, in order: clone size, J gene, V gene, D gene, CDR3 protein, CDR3 DNA. D genes are given only for firm matches. Expanded clones are given a class, and other clones once, few, many or no size at all.

clone_size: NA; j_call: TRBJ2-2; v_call: TRBV11-2; d_call: NA; cdr3_aa: CASSVRGRRGPRGDGELFF; cdr3_nt: TGTGCCAGCAGCGTGCGGGGCCGGCGGGGGCCCAGAGGGGACGGGGAGCTGTTTTTT
clone_size: NA; j_call: TRBJ2-7; v_call: TRBV5-6; d_call: NA; cdr3_aa: CASSPSLIYEQYF; cdr3_nt: TGTGCCAGCAGCCCAAGCCTGATATACGAGCAGTACTTC
clone_size: NA; j_call: TRBJ1-2; v_call: TRBV19; d_call: NA; cdr3_aa: CASSILQSGSNYGYTF; cdr3_nt: TGTGCCAGTAGTATATTACAGTCGGGGTCTAACTATGGCTACACCTTC
clone_size: NA; j_call: TRBJ1-1; v_call: TRBV6-1; d_call: NA; cdr3_aa: CASSVSVIRGTEAFF; cdr3_nt: TGTGCCAGCAGTGTATCAGTCATCCGGGGCACTGAAGCTTTCTTT
clone_size: NA; j_call: TRBJ1-1; v_call: TRBV6-6; d_call: TRBD1; cdr3_aa: CASSSRDRGGFGAFF; cdr3_nt: TGTGCCAGCAGTTCCCGGGACAGGGGGGGGTTTGGGGCTTTCTTT
clone_size: few; j_call: TRBJ1-4; v_call: TRBV18; d_call: NA; cdr3_aa: CASSRTSGVSNEKLFF; cdr3_nt: TGTGCCAGCTCACGAACTTCAGGGGTTTCTAATGAAAAACTGTTTTTT
clone_size: once; j_call: TRBJ2-5; v_call: TRBV9; d_call: NA; cdr3_aa: CASSASPGLSEETQYF; cdr3_nt: TGTGCCAGCAGCGCCTCACCGGGACTTTCGGAGGAGACCCAGTACTTC
clone_size: NA; j_call: TRBJ1-3; v_call: TRBV10-3; d_call: NA; cdr3_aa: CAIRYGGAGNTIYF; cdr3_nt: TGTGCCATCCGATACGGGGGTGCTGGAAACACCATATATTTT
clone_size: NA; j_call: TRBJ1-5; v_call: TRBV6-1; d_call: NA; cdr3_aa: CASSRDRSNQPQHF; cdr3_nt: TGTGCCAGCAGCAGGGATAGGAGCAATCAGCCCCAGCATTTT
clone_size: NA; j_call: TRBJ1-2; v_call: TRBV2; d_call: NA; cdr3_aa: CASSENPVVGYTF; cdr3_nt: TGTGCCAGCAGTGAAAATCCAGTCGTTGGCTACACCTTC
clone_size: once; j_call: TRBJ1-1; v_call: TRBV5-5; d_call: NA; cdr3_aa: CASSLREGHTEAFF; cdr3_nt: TGTGCCAGCAGCTTAAGGGAGGGCCACACTGAAGCTTTCTTT
clone_size: NA; j_call: TRBJ1-5; v_call: TRBV28; d_call: NA; cdr3_aa: CASSLRRRQVQHF; cdr3_nt: TGTGCCAGCAGTTTACGGCGCAGGCAGGTCCAGCATTTT
clone_size: NA; j_call: TRBJ2-3; v_call: TRBV19; d_call: NA; cdr3_aa: CASSQLQGTDTQYF; cdr3_nt: TGTGCCAGTAGCCAATTACAGGGAACAGATACGCAGTATTTT
clone_size: NA; j_call: TRBJ2-1; v_call: TRBV9; d_call: NA; cdr3_aa: CASSVADNEQFF; cdr3_nt: TGTGCCAGCAGCGTAGCCGACAATGAGCAGTTCTTC
clone_size: NA; j_call: TRBJ1-2; v_call: TRBV15; d_call: NA; cdr3_aa: CATSRADRTYGYTF; cdr3_nt: TGTGCCACCAGCAGAGCGGACAGAACTTATGGCTACACCTTC
clone_size: NA; j_call: TRBJ1-1; v_call: TRBV6-5; d_call: NA; cdr3_aa: CASSYEYRREAFF; cdr3_nt: TGTGCCAGCAGTTACGAGTACAGGCGGGAAGCTTTCTTT
clone_size: NA; j_call: TRBJ2-7; v_call: TRBV18; d_call: NA; cdr3_aa: CASSPGGGIYEQYF; cdr3_nt: TGTGCCAGCTCACCGGGGGGTGGCATCTACGAGCAGTACTTC
clone_size: NA; j_call: TRBJ1-5; v_call: TRBV15; d_call: NA; cdr3_aa: CATSRDGGRGNQPQHF; cdr3_nt: TGTGCCACCAGCAGAGATGGGGGCCGGGGCAATCAGCCCCAGCATTTT
clone_size: NA; j_call: TRBJ1-2; v_call: TRBV27; d_call: TRBD1; cdr3_aa: CASRTRGLGNGYTF; cdr3_nt: TGTGCCAGCAGGACCAGGGGGCTAGGGAATGGCTACACCTTC
clone_size: NA; j_call: TRBJ2-7; v_call: TRBV6-1; d_call: NA; cdr3_aa: CASSSLGQGSREQYF; cdr3_nt: TGTGCCAGCAGTAGCCTTGGGCAGGGCTCCCGCGAGCAGTACTTC
clone_size: NA; j_call: TRBJ2-5; v_call: TRBV6-1; d_call: NA; cdr3_aa: CASSERLETQYF; cdr3_nt: TGTGCCAGCAGTGAGCGGCTAGAGACCCAGTACTTC
clone_size: NA; j_call: TRBJ1-3; v_call: TRBV5-4; d_call: NA; cdr3_aa: CASSLAGSSGNTIYF; cdr3_nt: TGTGCCAGCAGCTTAGCGGGCAGCTCTGGAAACACCATATATTTT
clone_size: NA; j_call: TRBJ2-5; v_call: TRBV2; d_call: TRBD1; cdr3_aa: CASRQGASETQYF; cdr3_nt: TGTGCCAGCCGACAGGGGGCGTCGGAGACCCAGTACTTC
clone_size: NA; j_call: TRBJ1-2; v_call: TRBV18; d_call: TRBD1; cdr3_aa: CASSSGQGIYGYTF; cdr3_nt: TGTGCCAGCTCATCGGGACAGGGGATTTATGGCTACACCTTC
clone_size: NA; j_call: TRBJ1-4; v_call: TRBV7-2; d_call: NA; cdr3_aa: CASSSGRNQGTNEKLFF; cdr3_nt: TGTGCCAGCAGCTCCGGACGTAATCAGGGGACAAATGAAAAACTGTTTTTT
clone_size: NA; j_call: TRBJ2-1; v_call: TRBV5-6; d_call: NA; cdr3_aa: CASSRTFTPPIPIF; cdr3_nt: TGTGCCAGTAGTCGAACGTTCACGCCCCCCATTCCGATCTTC
clone_size: NA; j_call: TRBJ2-2; v_call: TRBV4-2; d_call: TRBD2; cdr3_aa: CASSQDWGLAGLTGELFF; cdr3_nt: TGTGCCAGCAGCCAAGATTGGGGACTAGCAGGACTCACCGGGGAGCTGTTTTTT